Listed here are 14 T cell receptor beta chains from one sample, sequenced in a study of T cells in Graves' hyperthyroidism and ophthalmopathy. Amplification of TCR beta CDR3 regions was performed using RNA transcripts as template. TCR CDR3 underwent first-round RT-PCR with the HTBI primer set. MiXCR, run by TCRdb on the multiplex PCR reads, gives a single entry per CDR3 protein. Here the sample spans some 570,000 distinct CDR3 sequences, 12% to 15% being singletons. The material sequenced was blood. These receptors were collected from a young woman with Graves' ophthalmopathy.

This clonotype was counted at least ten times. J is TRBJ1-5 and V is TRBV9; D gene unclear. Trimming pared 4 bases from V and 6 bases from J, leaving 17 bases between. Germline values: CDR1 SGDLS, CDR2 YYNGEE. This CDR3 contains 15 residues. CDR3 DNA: TGTGCCAGCAGCCCTCGCGGATCTAAATTTCAGCCCCAGCATTTT. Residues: CASSPRGSKFQPQHF.

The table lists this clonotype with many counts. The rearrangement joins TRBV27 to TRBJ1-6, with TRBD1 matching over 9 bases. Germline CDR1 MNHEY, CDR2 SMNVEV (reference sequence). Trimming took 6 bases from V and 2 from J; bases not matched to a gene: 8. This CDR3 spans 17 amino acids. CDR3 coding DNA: TGTGCCAGCAGGAAACAGGGGGCGATACCCTATAATTCACCCCTCCACTTT. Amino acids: CASRKQGAIPYNSPLHF.

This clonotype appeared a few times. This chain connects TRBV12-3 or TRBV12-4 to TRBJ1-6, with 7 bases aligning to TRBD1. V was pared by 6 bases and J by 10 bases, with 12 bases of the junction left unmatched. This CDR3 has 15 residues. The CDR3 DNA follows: TGTGCCAGCAGCCTGGGAGGGTACAGGGGCTCACCCCTCCACTTT. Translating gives CASSLGGYRGSPLHF.

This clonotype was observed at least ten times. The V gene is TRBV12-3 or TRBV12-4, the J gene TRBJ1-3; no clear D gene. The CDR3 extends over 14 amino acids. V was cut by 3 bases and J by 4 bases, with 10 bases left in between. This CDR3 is CASSFEAPGNTIYF. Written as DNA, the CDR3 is TGTGCCAGCAGTTTTGAGGCTCCAGGAAACACCATATATTTT.

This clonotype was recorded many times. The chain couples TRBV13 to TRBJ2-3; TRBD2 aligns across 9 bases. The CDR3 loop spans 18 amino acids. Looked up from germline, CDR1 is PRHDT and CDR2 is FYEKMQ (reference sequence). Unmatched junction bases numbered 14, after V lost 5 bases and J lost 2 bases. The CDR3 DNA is TGTGCCAGCAGCGAATCGGAGGGACTAGCAGAAGTCACAGATACGCAGTATTTT. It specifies CASSESEGLAEVTDTQYF.

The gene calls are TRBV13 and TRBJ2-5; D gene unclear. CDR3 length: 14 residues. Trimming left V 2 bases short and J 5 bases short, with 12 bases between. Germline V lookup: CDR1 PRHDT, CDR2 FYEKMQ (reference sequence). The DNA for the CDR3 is TGTGCCAGCAGCTTAACGGCTAACGGGGAGACCCAGTACTTC. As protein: CASSLTANGETQYF.

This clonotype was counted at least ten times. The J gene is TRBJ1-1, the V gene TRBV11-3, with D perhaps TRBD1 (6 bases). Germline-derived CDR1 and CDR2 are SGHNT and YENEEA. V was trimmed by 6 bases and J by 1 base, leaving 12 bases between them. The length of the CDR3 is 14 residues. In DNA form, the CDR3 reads TGTGCCAGCAGTTCAGGGGAGGGGAACACTGAAGCTTTCTTT. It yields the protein CASSSGEGNTEAFF.

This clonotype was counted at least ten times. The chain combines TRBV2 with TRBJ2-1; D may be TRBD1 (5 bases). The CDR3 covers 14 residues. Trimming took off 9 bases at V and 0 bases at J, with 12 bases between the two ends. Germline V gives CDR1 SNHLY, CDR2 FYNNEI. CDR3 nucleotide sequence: TGTGCCAGAAGACAGACAAGCTCCTACAATGAGCAGTTCTTC. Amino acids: CARRQTSSYNEQFF.

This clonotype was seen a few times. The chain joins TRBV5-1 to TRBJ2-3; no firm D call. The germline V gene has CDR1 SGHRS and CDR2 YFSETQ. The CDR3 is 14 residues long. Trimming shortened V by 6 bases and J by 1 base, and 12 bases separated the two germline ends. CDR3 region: CASMDLSGTDTQYF. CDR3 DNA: TGCGCCAGCATGGATCTCTCGGGCACAGATACGCAGTATTTT.

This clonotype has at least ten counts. The CDR3 spells CASSQTRKTQYF. CDR3 bases: TGTGCCAGCAGTCAGACTAGAAAGACCCAGTACTTC. The V gene is TRBV2, the J gene TRBJ2-5; a possible D gene is TRBD2 (6 bases). Germline V gene sequence: CDR1 SNHLY, CDR2 FYNNEI. This CDR3 contains 12 residues. Trimming pared 5 bases from V and 6 bases from J, leaving 10 bases between.

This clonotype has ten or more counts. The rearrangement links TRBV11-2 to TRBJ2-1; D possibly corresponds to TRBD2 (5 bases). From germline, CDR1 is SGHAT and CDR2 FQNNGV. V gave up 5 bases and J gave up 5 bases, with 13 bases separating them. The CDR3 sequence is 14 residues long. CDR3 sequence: CASSPKRWDNEQFF. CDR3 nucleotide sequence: TGTGCCAGCAGCCCGAAGCGGTGGGACAATGAGCAGTTCTTC.

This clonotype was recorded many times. CDR3 residues: CASSLNLKNIQYF. The CDR3 bases are TGTGCCAGCAGTTTAAACCTAAAAAACATTCAGTACTTC. The V call is TRBV12-3 or TRBV12-4, the J call TRBJ2-4, with D uncertain. Trimming cost V 2 bases and J 4 bases, with 6 bases left between them. This CDR3 has 13 amino acids.

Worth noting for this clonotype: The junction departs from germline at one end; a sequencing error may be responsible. The CDR3 loop reads CAGRAFWGNESYEQYF. In nucleotides, the CDR3 is TGTGCCGGGAGAGCCTTTTGGGGGAATGAAAGCTACGAGCAGTACTTC. The V call is TRBV30, the J call TRBJ2-7, with D tentatively TRBD1 or TRBD2 (5 bases each). Per the germline V gene, CDR1 is GTSNPN and CDR2 is SVGIG (reference sequence). The CDR3 is 16 residues long.

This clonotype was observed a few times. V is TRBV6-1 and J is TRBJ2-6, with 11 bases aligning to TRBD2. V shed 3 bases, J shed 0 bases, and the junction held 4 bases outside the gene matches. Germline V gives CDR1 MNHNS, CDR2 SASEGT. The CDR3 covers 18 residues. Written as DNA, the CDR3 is TGTGCCAGCAGTGATAGCGGGAGGGCCTTCTCTGGGGCCAACGTCCTGACTTTC. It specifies CASSDSGRAFSGANVLTF.